This is a list of T cell receptor beta chains from one sample in a study of beta chain features in type 1 diabetes. Only in-frame clones appear in the TCRdb table, and some are missing; sequencing was by immunoSEQ multiplex PCR. The repertoire consists of 680,000 or so clones, with 15% to 18% occurring once and the leading ten covering under 0.095%. Material for sequencing was naive CD4+ T cells from blood. Every receptor here comes from a man aged 18 to 29 in good health. Both conserved end residues are trimmed from each CDR3.

cdr3_aa j_call v_call
ASSFGGVQYYNEQF TRBJ2-1 TRBV7-2
ATLRTDTQY TRBJ2-3 TRBV19
ASSQPGTYEQY TRBJ2-7 TRBV6-5
ASRTGSAGANVLT TRBJ2-6 TRBV28
AWGRDAYEQY TRBJ2-7 TRBV30
ASSQVFLTYVGRSYGYT TRBJ1-2 TRBV4-3
ASRTDNEKLF TRBJ1-4 TRBV21-1
ASSLVPAGGLGEQY TRBJ2-7 TRBV7-9
ASSQEEGTGKYGYT TRBJ1-2 TRBV4-2
ATSRDHWEETQY TRBJ2-5 TRBV15
ASSLRQEGATNEKLF TRBJ1-4 TRBV13
ASAIRDTAYEQY TRBJ2-7 TRBV27
AIGQGTTSYEQY TRBJ2-7 TRBV10-3
ASSPLRGTYEQY TRBJ2-7 TRBV18
ASSWNDRGGYNEQF TRBJ2-1 TRBV5-4
SVETGGYGYT TRBJ1-2 TRBV29-1
ASRGLQGIFWNEQF TRBJ2-1 TRBV7-2
ATRQDRDPTYEQY TRBJ2-7 TRBV15
ASSPTSGRGAYSGNTIY TRBJ1-3 TRBV18
ASSQQGLKTDTQY TRBJ2-3 TRBV14
ASSLPVTRETQY TRBJ2-5 TRBV7-9
AISEGAFGSDTQY TRBJ2-3 TRBV10-3
ASAPTGRLPSGANVLT TRBJ2-6 TRBV19
ASSFGSLNFGELF TRBJ2-2 TRBV7-9
ASSLNRNTGELF TRBJ2-2 TRBV7-3
ASSSSGQPT TRBJ1-2 TRBV6-6
ASNPDPFGASGYNEQF TRBJ2-1 TRBV27
AWLQVGDTQY TRBJ2-3 TRBV30
ASRLGLAGADTQY TRBJ2-3 TRBV2
ASSFENRGRGETQY TRBJ2-5 TRBV27
ASSPGQKINYEQY TRBJ2-7 TRBV5-4
ASSSSGTGSYEQY TRBJ2-7 TRBV28
ASSLPESMNTEAF TRBJ1-1 TRBV28
AISAGRSNQPQH TRBJ1-5 TRBV10-3
ASNPSAYNSPLH TRBJ1-6 TRBV25-1
ASSLGLGIQETQY TRBJ2-5 TRBV5-6
ASSLGDGAFRETQY TRBJ2-5 TRBV9
SVEGDSSGRKSYEQY TRBJ2-7 TRBV29-1
ASSQGTPSSGANVLT TRBJ2-6 TRBV18
ASSRRQGLYNEQF TRBJ2-1 TRBV6-5
ASSILPGQGYYEQY TRBJ2-7 TRBV4-2
SVAGETQY TRBJ2-5 TRBV29-1
SARGSQPQH TRBJ1-5 TRBV20-1
AGGTSGSHEQY TRBJ2-7 TRBV6-1
ASQGAWGLSYNEQF TRBJ2-1 TRBV19
ASSLAGTVGYEQY TRBJ2-7 TRBV5-1
ASRLPRPSGSPKF TRBJ2-1 TRBV28
ASSLGLFQTQY TRBJ2-5 TRBV11-2
ASREGHGNIQY TRBJ2-4 TRBV2
ASSVVLRREQY TRBJ2-7 TRBV5-4
ASSSGTGDGGYT TRBJ1-2 TRBV5-4
ASSYIATQY TRBJ2-5 TRBV6-5
ASSLAAGGFGEQF TRBJ2-1 TRBV7-6
ASSPSFGQANTEAF TRBJ1-1 TRBV28